The present T cell receptor (beta chain) was sequenced within a study of T cell responses to AZD1222 COVID-19 vaccine (dated by TCRdb to the early 2020s). With regard to the full study: A total of 240 or so trial participants underwent TCR sequencing, of whom 200 to 220 had received two doses of AZD1222 and some 26 had received two doses of the MenACWY control vaccine. Trial participants were enrolled by age into 18-55, 56-69 and 70-plus year subgroups, with roughly 150, 30 and 60 TCR-sequenced participants respectively. Points the paper makes about the study in general: The 56-69-year group was small, and its depth increase did not reach significance, likely because of low power. Participants were mostly white British, with more females than males. The authors suggested clonal diversity may have been underestimated. After two AZD1222 doses, spike-specific TCR breadth and depth were significantly higher than at day 0 and than in MenACWY recipients. Conclusions about previously exposed vaccinees are limited, since just a handful of AZD1222 recipients were seropositive for SARS-CoV-2 at baseline. Nearly half of unique spike-specific TCRs reportedly recognized epitopes outside regions mutated in the B.1.351 and B.1.1.7 variants. Because no day 14 peak-response samples were available, the repertoires could be characterized only after the peak T cell response. The whole spike protein was spanned by vaccine-associated CD4 TCRs, and dominant responses were seen in regions 160-218 and 743-854.

The CDR3 regions of human TCRbeta chains were subjected to immunosequencing. Concerning the study's data processing: Repertoire TCRs were matched against a reference library of SARS-CoV-2-specific TCRs generated with the MIRA antigen-specificity platform. Breadth was defined as the fraction of unique TCRs that were SARS-CoV-2-associated, and depth was defined as the fraction of total T cells that were SARS-CoV-2-associated. Using the MIRA data, each spike-specific TCR was assigned both to the spike region to which the TCR was reactive and to a CD4 or CD8 class. Log10-transformed breadth and depth values were compared by one-way ANOVA with Sidak's multiple comparisons tests. This is the immuneACCESS table as TCRdb keeps it, with only in-frame sequences that have V and J called. A part of the clones is gone; compared with another copy, unresolved V genes explain less than half, and the rest is unexplained. From that table come the V and J calls and clone size; the DNA was used to work out D and trimming. The sample data list approximately 150,000 clones, and around 90% of these were observed just once. 5% to 5.5% of the sample is taken by the ten largest.

The CDR3 runs 17 residues from the cysteine to the phenylalanine. Here the CDR3 DNA is all that survives: 51 bases in frame from base 1. As encoded in the germline V gene (reference sequence), CDR1 is LNHNV while CDR2 is YYDKDF. Ends trimmed: V by 0 bases, J by 1 base; bases unmatched to a gene: 8. A note on this clone: What this receptor recognizes is not known. Per-base qualities were not stored, and no clone one base away is much larger.

Taken with the paper, the label for time point translates to: about 28 days (+/-7) after the second vaccine dose. The treatment or condition label corresponds to: meningococcal conjugate vaccine given as trial control. Samples from vaccinated people were obtained from the UK trials COV001 and COV002, which included a single-blind randomized controlled phase 2/3 trial of AZD1222 (ChAdOx1 nCoV-19) in healthy adults. For TCRbeta chain sequencing, PBMC samples from trial participants were taken at day 0 and at day 28 after the second dose. The sequence was obtained from an adult who received the MenACWY meningococcal vaccine as a control. Here the chain combines TRBV15 and TRBJ1-1; 7 nucleotides in the junction match TRBD1. This material consisted of peripheral blood, taken 28 days after the second dose of the MenACWY control vaccine. The nucleotide sequence reads as follows: TGTGCCACCAGCAGAGATTACGGGACAGTCGGGAACACTGAAGCTTTCTTT. Its coded protein is CATSRDYGTVGNTEAFF.